This T cell receptor (beta chain) is drawn from a study of monozygotic twins with inflammatory bowel disease. The study's findings and limits: For IBD, no single strong associated signal or clonotype was supported.

The CDR3 contains 17 residues. Per the germline V gene, CDR1 is SGHVS and CDR2 is FNYEAQ. Worth noting for this clonotype: Its antigen is still unknown.

Both TCRalpha and TCRbeta cDNA were subjected to two nested PCRs lasting approximately 16 and 10 cycles. TCRdb re-called the 5' RACE reads, yielding one record per CDR3 amino acid sequence without DNA. The sample has some 200,000 distinct CDR3 sequences. The sequence was collected from a human donor with ulcerative colitis or Crohn's disease, or a healthy co-twin of an affected twin (not recorded which). The chain joins TRBV7-6 to TRBJ1-2. The sequenced sample consisted of blood. The CDR3 sequence is CASSSASGAYDRHGYTF. The complete variable domain, with remaining parts taken from reference TRBV7-6 and TRBJ1-2, reads GAGVSQSPRYKVTKRGQDVALRCDPISGHVSLYWYRQALGQGPEFLTYFNYEAQQDKSGLPNDRFSAERPEGSISTLTIQRTEQRDSAMYRCASSSASGAYDRHGYTFGSGTRLTVV.